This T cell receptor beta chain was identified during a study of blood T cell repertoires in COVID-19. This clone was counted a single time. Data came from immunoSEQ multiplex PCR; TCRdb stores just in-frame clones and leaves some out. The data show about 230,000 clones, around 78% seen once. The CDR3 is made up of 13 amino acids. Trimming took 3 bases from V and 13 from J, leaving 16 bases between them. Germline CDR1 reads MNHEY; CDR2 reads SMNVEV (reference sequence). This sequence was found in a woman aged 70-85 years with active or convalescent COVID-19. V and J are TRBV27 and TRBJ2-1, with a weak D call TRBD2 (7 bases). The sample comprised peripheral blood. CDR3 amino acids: CASSFGGAYGQFF. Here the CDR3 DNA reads TGTGCCAGCAGTTTTGGGGGGGCGTATGGTCAGTTCTTC.